This TCR beta chain was obtained from a study of shared clonotypes between healthy human individuals. Study-wide results and caveats: Generally, naive subsets (rather than memory subsets) showed larger estimated richness. Represented genetic and exposure-history diversity was restricted by having few donors. Blood was the sole source, and tissue repertoires probably differ.

As to this clone: Its specificity is not known.

CD45RA+ naive and CD45RA-negative memory subsets were separated from CD4+ cells. V was pared by 0 bases and J by 1 base, with 7 bases between. The germline V gene has CDR1 SGHRS and CDR2 YFSETQ. This CDR3 spans 14 amino acids. Profiled with immunoSEQ multiplex PCR; TCRdb holds only in-frame clones, not every one. The sample lists roughly 2,300,000 clones, less than 95% occurring once. The rearrangement uses TRBV5-1 and TRBJ2-5; D remains ambiguous. The sequenced material came from naive CD4+ T cells from PBMCs. Subset reported: CD45RA+ positively selected. The clonotype originates from a man between 18 and 35 years old in good health. Some clones in this sample may be carry-over from other donors' samples. CDR3 loop: CASSLDTLQETQYF. The CDR3 region has the DNA TGCGCCAGCAGCTTGGATACACTCCAAGAGACCCAGTACTTC.